This entry describes one TCR beta chain. Its antigen is not known. This PCR relied on a set of 60 Vbeta primers and 13 Jbeta primers. Measured with immunoSEQ multiplex PCR; TCRdb has only the in-frame clones, and not every one. The sample consists of 150,000 to 200,000 clones, around four fifths of them appearing once. The CDR3 is 16 residues long. With 3 bases removed from V and 5 bases from J, the gap between germline ends came to 19 bases. Germline V gene data show CDR1 as SGDLS and CDR2 as YYNGEE. The sample comes from a study of cytomegalovirus exposure and HLA in healthy donors. Study-wide results and limits: Sequencing artifact likely explains a cluster of highly shared sequence variants. The study flagged around 150 TCR beta chains as cytomegalovirus-associated.

The chain employs TRBV9 and TRBJ2-3, with a tentative D call TRBD2 (6 bases). Specimen: PBMCs. This receptor was taken from a man between 18 and 29 years old in good health and CMV-seronegative. The CDR3 is CASSASGKAGRDTQYF. The CDR3 nucleotides read TGTGCCAGCAGCGCATCCGGGAAGGCCGGGAGAGATACGCAGTATTTT.